The 31 T cell receptor beta chains below come from one sample, sequenced in a study of OX40 agonist ivuxolimab in advanced cancers. Data came from immunoSEQ multiplex PCR; TCRdb stores just in-frame clones and leaves some out. Here the sample spans 100,000 or so clones, roughly nine tenths being singletons. Sequences were derived from CD4+ or CD8+ T cells sorted from blood, sampled in a trial of the OX40 agonist ivuxolimab. These receptors were collected from an adult with an advanced solid tumor such as melanoma, head and neck, liver or kidney cancer.

The chain couples TRBV19 to TRBJ2-5, with D perhaps assigned TRBD1 or TRBD2 (6 bases each). This CDR3 spans 15 amino acids. Germline-derived CDR1 and CDR2 are LNHDA and SQIVND (reference sequence). V was trimmed by 4 bases and J by 6 bases, leaving 18 bases between them. The CDR3 DNA sequence: TGTGCCAGTAGTACCCCCCACGGGGGCCCGAAGACCCAGTACTTC. Translation: CASSTPHGGPKTQYF.

The chain links TRBV5-1 to TRBJ1-1, with TRBD1 identical over 8 bases. Germline values: CDR1 SGHRS, CDR2 YFSETQ. This CDR3 is 15 amino acids long. The junction had 7 bases not matched to a gene; V was cut back by 4 bases and J by 2 bases. CDR3 sequence: CASSLRTGINTEAFF. CDR3 DNA: TGCGCCAGCAGCCTCAGGACAGGGATTAACACTGAAGCTTTCTTT.

V gene TRBV19 combines with J gene TRBJ2-3; the D is unclear. Germline V gene sequence: CDR1 LNHDA, CDR2 SQIVND (reference sequence). Trimming removed 7 bases from V and 3 bases from J, with 14 bases in between. The CDR3 contains 14 residues. As DNA, the CDR3 is TGTGCCAGTAAACTGGCCCCAACTACAGATACGCAGTATTTT. Its protein is CASKLAPTTDTQYF.

J is TRBJ2-3 and V is TRBV7-8, with 10 bases that match TRBD2. Germline V CDR1 and CDR2: SGHVS, FQNEAQ. CDR3 length: 15 amino acids. V gave up 3 bases and J gave up 3 bases; unmatched junction bases: 3. The CDR3 here is CASSFPLAGTDTQYF. DNA of the CDR3: TGTGCCAGCAGCTTCCCACTAGCGGGAACAGATACGCAGTATTTT.

The rearrangement links TRBV6-6 to TRBJ1-1; D not certain. Trimming left V 7 bases short and J 4 bases short, with 13 bases between. This CDR3 is built from 13 residues. Germline V gene sequence: CDR1 MNHNY, CDR2 SVGAGI (reference sequence). The CDR3 spells CASILTPGTEAFF. The CDR3 DNA sequence: TGTGCCAGCATTTTGACGCCCGGCACTGAAGCTTTCTTT.

The V and J genes are TRBV18 and TRBJ2-1; D gene ambiguous. Trimming shortened V by 1 base and J by 5 bases, and 6 bases separated the two germline ends. CDR3 length equals 13 residues. Looked up from germline, CDR1 is KGHSH and CDR2 is LQKENI. Written as DNA, the CDR3 is TGTGCCAGCTCACCACGGCGTAACAATGAGCAGTTCTTC. Its translation: CASSPRRNNEQFF.

This CDR3 is CASSPGQGRYTEAFF. The CDR3 bases are TGTGCCAGCTCACCCGGACAGGGTAGGTACACTGAAGCTTTCTTT. The chain is built from TRBV18 and TRBJ1-1, with TRBD1 identical over 8 bases. Germline V gene data show CDR1 as KGHSH and CDR2 as LQKENI. This CDR3 has 15 amino acids. J was trimmed by 3 bases and V by 3 bases; bases with no gene match: 6.

This chain uses TRBV19 with TRBJ2-1; perhaps TRBD2 as D (5 bases). The length of the CDR3 is 13 residues. The ends were cut back, 0 bases at V and 8 bases at J, with 8 bases in the middle. Germline CDR1 reads LNHDA; CDR2 reads SQIVND (reference sequence). The DNA for the CDR3 is TGTGCCAGTAGTATAGAGCCTAGCCATGAGCAGTTCTTC. It is translated as CASSIEPSHEQFF. Drawing the rest from reference TRBV19 and TRBJ2-1, the complete variable domain is DGGITQSPKYLFRKEGQNVTLSCEQNLNHDAMYWYRQDPGQGLRLIYYSQIVNDFQKGDIAEGYSVSREKKESFPLTVTSAQKNPTAFYLCASSIEPSHEQFFGPGTRLTVL.

The chain is built from TRBV7-9 and TRBJ2-1, with D perhaps TRBD2 (5 bases). Germline CDR1 is SEHNR and CDR2 is FQNEAQ (reference sequence). Trimming removed 3 bases from V and 10 bases from J, with 19 bases in between. The CDR3 length is 15 residues. The CDR3 coding sequence is TGTGCCAGCAGCTTTGGCCGGGGTCTAACAAGGGAGCAGTTCTTC. This sequence encodes CASSFGRGLTREQFF. Together with reference TRBV7-9 and TRBJ2-1, the CDR3 gives the full variable domain: DTGVSQNPRHKITKRGQNVTFRCDPISEHNRLYWYRQTLGQGPEFLTYFQNEAQLEKSRLLSDRFSAERPKGSFSTLEIQRTEQGDSAMYLCASSFGRGLTREQFFGPGTRLTVL.

The chain carries TRBV6-5 and TRBJ2-7; 13 bases are a match to TRBD2. V lost 4 bases, J lost 4 bases, and 4 bases stayed unmatched. CDR3 size: 15 residues. Germline CDR1 and CDR2: MNHEY and SVGAGI. The CDR3 bases are TGTGCCAGCAGTTCACTAGCGGGAGGGCCGTACGAGCAGTACTTC. It translates to CASSSLAGGPYEQYF.

In this sample, this clone turned up once. The V gene is TRBV5-6, the J gene TRBJ1-4; D not certain. Germline V gene sequence: CDR1 SGHDT, CDR2 YYEEEE. V was trimmed by 0 bases and J by 4 bases, leaving 4 bases between them. The CDR3 spans 13 residues. The CDR3 DNA sequence: TGTGCCAGCAGCTTGGACAGTAATGAAAAACTGTTTTTT. Translated, it gives CASSLDSNEKLFF.

The V call is TRBV5-1, the J call TRBJ1-5; D is unresolved. CDR3 length: 12 residues. Trimming shortened V by 0 bases and J by 16 bases, and 14 bases separated the two germline ends. CDR1 is SGHRS and CDR2 is YFSETQ in the germline V gene. The CDR3 region is CASSLEGFDLHF. The CDR3 bases are TGCGCCAGCAGCTTGGAAGGTTTCGATCTACATTTT.

This clone appeared a single time. The chain couples TRBV15 to TRBJ2-3; D is unresolved. This CDR3 has 15 amino acids. Germline V gene lookup returns CDR1 LNHNV and CDR2 YYDKDF (reference sequence). V was cut by 2 bases and J by 6 bases, with 15 bases left in between. CDR3 region: CATSRRNGPEDTQYF. CDR3 DNA: TGTGCCACCAGCAGACGCAACGGACCAGAGGATACGCAGTATTTT.

The CDR3 reads CASRSNYGYTF. CDR3 DNA sequence: TGTGCCAGCAGATCTAACTATGGCTACACCTTC. This chain links TRBV7-8 with TRBJ1-2; D uncertain. Between the trimmed V and J ends, which lost 6 bases and 0 bases, there was a span of 2 bases. Germline CDR1 reads SGHVS; CDR2 reads FQNEAQ. The CDR3 covers 11 residues.

The J gene is TRBJ2-5, the V gene TRBV28; 10 nucleotides line up with TRBD2. CDR1 is MDHEN, CDR2 SYDVKM, per germline. The CDR3 has 14 amino acids. The V and J ends lost 7 bases and 5 bases, in that order; junction bases with no gene match: 7. The CDR3 DNA is TGTGCCAGCAACGGGCTAGCGGGAGCGGAGACCCAGTACTTC. Residues: CASNGLAGAETQYF.

The gene calls are TRBV4-1 and TRBJ1-5, with a weak D call TRBD1 (6 bases). V was pared by 2 bases and J by 3 bases, with 8 bases between. Germline V lookup: CDR1 MGHRA, CDR2 YSYEKL. The CDR3 is made up of 14 amino acids. The CDR3 reads CASSQQGTNQPQHF. The CDR3 DNA is TGCGCCAGCAGCCAACAGGGGACCAATCAGCCCCAGCATTTT.

This chain links TRBV2 with TRBJ1-2, with 10 nucleotides matching TRBD1. This CDR3 has 15 residues. Germline V lookup: CDR1 SNHLY, CDR2 FYNNEI. The trim removed 6 bases at V and 4 bases at J, leaving 8 bases unmatched. CDR3 sequence: CASSDPGQGFYGYTF. CDR3 in DNA: TGTGCCAGCAGCGACCCGGGACAGGGGTTCTATGGCTACACCTTC.

This chain joins TRBV25-1 and TRBJ1-2; TRBD1 matches at 8 bases. There are 14 residues in the CDR3. Germline V lookup: CDR1 MGHDK, CDR2 SYGVNS. V lost 8 bases to trimming and J lost 4 bases; unmatched junction nucleotides: 9. The CDR3: CASSSDRVSYGYTF. CDR3 nucleotide sequence: TGTGCCAGCTCTTCGGACAGGGTTAGCTATGGCTACACCTTC.

This chain connects TRBV14 to TRBJ2-6; the D gene is possibly TRBD2 (5 bases). Trimming pared 3 bases from V and 0 bases from J, leaving 15 bases between. The CDR3 totals 18 residues. CDR1 and CDR2 from the germline V gene are SGHDN and FVKESK. The CDR3, as DNA: TGTGCCAGCAGCCACGGCGGACTCTGGGGCTCTGGGGCCAACGTCCTGACTTTC. It specifies CASSHGGLWGSGANVLTF.

The chain is built from TRBV7-6 and TRBJ2-3; 7 positions agree with TRBD2. Per germline, CDR1 SGHVS and CDR2 FNYEAQ. V was pared by 3 bases and J by 7 bases, with 10 bases of the junction left unmatched. The length of the CDR3 is 15 residues. DNA for the CDR3: TGTGCCAGCAGCTTGTTGAGCGGGGACGGGAATACGCAGTATTTT. This encodes CASSLLSGDGNTQYF.

This clone showed up just once. The rearrangement links TRBV30 to TRBJ1-3; D remains unclear. The CDR3 has 15 amino acids. V was clipped by 2 bases and J by 0 bases, with 11 bases between them. Germline V gene lookup returns CDR1 GTSNPN and CDR2 SVGIG (reference sequence). The CDR3: CAWSPPGSSGNTIYF. In DNA form, the CDR3 reads TGTGCCTGGAGTCCCCCGGGCAGCTCTGGAAACACCATATATTTT.

The V gene is TRBV19, the J gene TRBJ2-2; 7 bases agree with TRBD1. The CDR3 consists of 15 residues. CDR1 and CDR2 from the germline V gene are LNHDA and SQIVND (reference sequence). Trimming removed 1 base from V and 8 bases from J; junction bases left unmatched: 7. DNA of the CDR3: TGTGCCAGTAGTATAGCCGACAGGGCTGTAGGGGAGCTGTTTTTT. This gives the protein CASSIADRAVGELFF.

This clone was counted a few times. The same CDR3 arises from other DNA sequences in this sample as well. The rearrangement links TRBV4-2 to TRBJ1-1; D is uncertain. V lost 0 bases, J lost 0 bases, and 5 bases lay in between. Germline V CDR1 and CDR2: LGHNA, YNFKEQ. The CDR3 runs 14 residues. The CDR3 region has the DNA TGTGCCAGCAGCCAAGATCTTTTGAACACTGAAGCTTTCTTT. As protein: CASSQDLLNTEAFF.

This CDR3 reads CASSLVMGLGTEAFF. CDR3 bases: TGTGCCAGCAGCTTAGTTATGGGCCTGGGGACTGAAGCTTTCTTT. The chain joins TRBV7-9 to TRBJ1-1; the D is unclear. The germline CDR1 and CDR2 sequences are SEHNR and FQNEAQ (reference sequence). Trimming left V 1 base short and J 5 bases short, with 14 bases between. The CDR3 loop spans 15 amino acids.

This clone was recorded a few times. The chain has TRBV7-9 and TRBJ1-2, with 9 bases that match TRBD1. Trimming took 1 base from V and 8 from J; bases not matched to a gene: 5. The germline V gene has CDR1 SEHNR and CDR2 FQNEAQ (reference sequence). CDR3 size: 14 residues. CDR3 region: CASSLEDRGTGYTF. The CDR3, as DNA: TGTGCCAGCAGCTTAGAAGACAGGGGGACCGGCTACACCTTC.

This clone was seen only once. The chain joins TRBV5-6 to TRBJ2-7, with TRBD1 identical over 12 bases. CDR1 is SGHDT, CDR2 YYEEEE, per germline. With V trimmed by 4 bases and J by 6 bases, 11 bases remained unmatched. CDR3 length: 16 residues. The CDR3, as DNA: TGTGCCAGCAGCCTGGGACAGGGGGCTACTAGCACCGAGCAGTACTTC. The encoded protein is CASSLGQGATSTEQYF.

V usage is TRBV28 and J usage is TRBJ2-1, with a weak D call TRBD2 (7 bases). Looked up from germline, CDR1 is MDHEN and CDR2 is SYDVKM. V lost 3 bases to trimming and J lost 2 bases, with 11 bases between them. The length of the CDR3 is 15 residues. The chain's CDR3 is CASSLGGLTYNEQFF. CDR3 sequence (DNA): TGTGCCAGCAGTTTGGGGGGGCTTACCTACAATGAGCAGTTCTTC. The full variable domain, with the rest looked up from reference TRBV28 and TRBJ2-1, is DVKVTQSSRYLVKRTGEKVFLECVQDMDHENMFWYRQDPGLGLRLIYFSYDVKMKEKGDIPEGYSVSREKKERFSLILESASTNQTSMYLCASSLGGLTYNEQFFGPGTRLTVL.

The gene calls are TRBV2 and TRBJ2-5, with D possibly being TRBD1 (5 bases). Germline V gene sequence: CDR1 SNHLY, CDR2 FYNNEI. The CDR3 is made up of 12 amino acids. V was clipped by 8 bases and J by 1 base, with 8 bases between them. CDR3 sequence (DNA): TGTGCCAGCGGGGCGCTCCAAGAGACCCAGTACTTC. It yields the protein CASGALQETQYF. Combining the CDR3 with reference TRBV2 and TRBJ2-5 gives the whole variable domain EPEVTQTPSHQVTQMGQEVILRCVPISNHLYFYWYRQILGQKVEFLVSFYNNEISEKSEIFDDQFSVERPDGSNFTLKIRSTKLEDSAMYFCASGALQETQYFGPGTRLLVL.

V and J are TRBV19 and TRBJ1-5, with D maybe TRBD1 (5 bases). The CDR3 extends over 15 amino acids. Per the germline V gene, CDR1 is LNHDA and CDR2 is SQIVND (reference sequence). V was pared by 8 bases and J by 2 bases, with 16 bases between. The CDR3 loop reads CASEIGWGGNQPQHF. As DNA, the CDR3 is TGTGCCAGTGAGATAGGGTGGGGGGGCAATCAGCCCCAGCATTTT.

CDR3 sequence: CAWSGTAQFF. CDR3 in DNA: TGTGCCTGGAGTGGGACCGCGCAGTTCTTC. The chain links TRBV30 to TRBJ2-1; D gene uncertain. Trimming pared 1 base from V and 12 bases from J, leaving 7 bases between. The CDR3 is made up of 10 amino acids. Germline CDR1 reads GTSNPN; CDR2 reads SVGIG (reference sequence).

This sequence joins TRBV4-1 and TRBJ2-3; D tentatively reads TRBD1 or TRBD2 (6 bases each). Germline-derived CDR1 and CDR2 are MGHRA and YSYEKL. The CDR3 is 15 amino acids. V was shortened by 7 bases and J by 3 bases, with 17 bases between the two germline ends. This CDR3 is CASTWRGELTDTQYF. CDR3 bases: TGCGCCAGCACCTGGAGGGGGGAATTGACAGATACGCAGTATTTT.